Below are 21 T cell receptor beta chains sequenced from a single sample in a study of Ad26.COV2.S vaccination and SARS-CoV-2 variants. The assay was immunoSEQ multiplex PCR, and TCRdb's table has in-frame clones only and misses some. The data show hundreds of thousands of clones, roughly 81% seen once. Treatment here: some 19 received Ad26.COV2.S at low or high dose, single or two shots; 5 received placebo; per-sample allocation not given. Sampling was performed 63 days after the first vaccine or placebo injection. The sample was peripheral blood, taken in a trial of Ad26.COV2.S vaccine versus placebo. The receptors here all came from a person aged 18-65 years who received the Ad26.COV2.S COVID-19 vaccine or a placebo.

V gene TRBV7-8 combines with J gene TRBJ1-4, with D uncertain. The CDR3 loop spans 12 amino acids. Trimming removed 5 bases at V and 6 bases at J, with 7 bases between. CDR1 and CDR2 (germline): SGHVS, FQNEAQ. The CDR3 is CASSRYDEKLFF. The DNA for the CDR3 is TGTGCCAGCAGCCGCTATGATGAAAAACTGTTTTTT.

This rearrangement joins TRBV5-6 to TRBJ2-5, with TRBD1 identical over 9 bases. The V gene's germline CDR1 is SGHDT and CDR2 YYEEEE. V gave up 4 bases and J gave up 2 bases; unmatched junction bases: 6. The CDR3 length is 15 residues. CDR3 residues: CASSPDRGFQETQYF. CDR3 nucleotides: TGTGCCAGCAGCCCCGACAGGGGGTTTCAAGAGACCCAGTACTTC.

The chain uses TRBV7-6 and TRBJ2-3; D ambiguous. V lost 1 base, J lost 4 bases, and 6 bases lay in between. From germline, CDR1 is SGHVS and CDR2 FNYEAQ. CDR3 length: 13 amino acids. As DNA, the CDR3 is TGTGCCAGCAGCTTAGTTTCAGCAGATACGCAGTATTTT. This sequence encodes CASSLVSADTQYF.

The V gene is TRBV4-3, the J gene TRBJ1-4, with D hard to call. This CDR3 is built from 16 residues. CDR1 and CDR2 from the germline V gene are LGHNA and YSLEER. V lost 0 bases and J lost 7, with 15 bases in between. CDR3 coding DNA: TGCGCCAGCAGCCAAGATGAAGGGTTTCGGGGTGAAAAACTGTTTTTT. Translated: CASSQDEGFRGEKLFF.

The chain has TRBV7-2 and TRBJ2-7, with 13 bases identical to TRBD2. CDR1 is SGHTA, CDR2 FQGNSA, per germline. The CDR3 spans 17 residues. Germline trimming cut 5 bases from V and 5 bases from J; bases unmatched to any gene: 12. CDR3 DNA sequence: TGTGCCAGCAGCCCCAGACTAACTAGCGGGGGGGCTAACGAGCAGTACTTC. This translates into CASSPRLTSGGANEQYF.

The chain couples TRBV7-6 to TRBJ2-2; D unresolved. CDR1 is SGHVS, CDR2 FNYEAQ, per germline. The CDR3 extends over 13 amino acids. The germline V and J ends were trimmed by 3 bases and 6 bases, with 8 bases remaining between them. The CDR3 protein is CASSFRSPGELFF. The CDR3 nucleotides read TGTGCCAGCAGCTTCCGGTCCCCCGGGGAGCTGTTTTTT.

V is TRBV7-9 and J is TRBJ2-1; D uncertain. CDR3 length: 14 residues. Germline values: CDR1 SEHNR, CDR2 FQNEAQ (reference sequence). Trimming cost V 5 bases and J 6 bases, with 14 bases left between them. The CDR3 spells CASSPLSGFNEQFF. CDR3 nucleotides: TGTGCCAGCAGCCCCTTGTCAGGATTCAATGAGCAGTTCTTC. The complete variable domain, with remaining parts taken from reference TRBV7-9 and TRBJ2-1, reads DTGVSQNPRHKITKRGQNVTFRCDPISEHNRLYWYRQTLGQGPEFLTYFQNEAQLEKSRLLSDRFSAERPKGSFSTLEIQRTEQGDSAMYLCASSPLSGFNEQFFGPGTRLTVL.

The V call is TRBV7-2, the J call TRBJ2-5, with 8 bases aligning to TRBD2. Trimming took 3 bases from V and 4 from J; bases not matched to a gene: 4. The CDR3 length is 14 residues. Germline V gene data show CDR1 as SGHTA and CDR2 as FQGNSA. CDR3 sequence: CASSFPAGVETQYF. CDR3 sequence (DNA): TGTGCCAGCAGCTTCCCAGCGGGGGTAGAGACCCAGTACTTC. The whole variable domain, remainder taken from reference TRBV7-2 and TRBJ2-5, is GAGVSQSPSNKVTEKGKDVELRCDPISGHTALYWYRQSLGQGLEFLIYFQGNSAPDKSGLPSDRFSAERTGGSVSTLTIQRTQQEDSAVYLCASSFPAGVETQYFGPGTRLLVL.

The CDR3 DNA reads as TGTGCCAGCAGCGACACCGGGACAGGGGGCACCGGGGAGCTGTTTTTT. It translates to CASSDTGTGGTGELFF. The chain employs TRBV9 and TRBJ2-2, with 11 bases lining up with TRBD1. Germline values: CDR1 SGDLS, CDR2 YYNGEE. The CDR3 is made up of 16 amino acids. Trimming cost V 3 bases and J 4 bases; bases outside gene matches: 5.

Here the CDR3 DNA reads TGTGCCAGTAGTACCTCTGATATACGGGCCAACGTCCTGACTTTC. Its translation: CASSTSDIRANVLTF. The genes are TRBV19 and TRBJ2-6; D is undetermined. Germline V lookup: CDR1 LNHDA, CDR2 SQIVND (reference sequence). The CDR3 extends over 15 amino acids. Trimming took off 4 bases at V and 5 bases at J, with 12 bases between the two ends.

V is TRBV18 and J is TRBJ1-2; no reliable D call. CDR3 length equals 11 residues. The V gene's germline CDR1 is KGHSH and CDR2 LQKENI. Trimming shortened V by 8 bases and J by 0 bases, and 4 bases separated the two germline ends. As DNA, the CDR3 is TGTGCCAGCACAGCTAACTATGGCTACACCTTC. It yields the protein CASTANYGYTF.

The chain joins TRBV3-1 (or the pseudogene TRBV3-2) to TRBJ2-5, with TRBD1 identical over 7 bases. CDR3 size: 18 residues. Per germline, CDR1 LGHDT and CDR2 YNNKEL (reference sequence). V gave up 0 bases and J gave up 7 bases; unmatched junction bases: 17. The CDR3 coding sequence is TGTGCCAGCAGCCAAGAGGGTGACAGGGCTTTCCCCTCGGGGACCCAGTACTTC. Its protein is CASSQEGDRAFPSGTQYF.

Here the CDR3 DNA reads TGTGCCAGCAGTTCCAGAACCGGGACTATCTCCTACGAGCAGTACTTC. Its translation: CASSSRTGTISYEQYF. J is TRBJ2-7 and V is TRBV6-5, with 7 bases fitting TRBD2. Trimming at V came to 4 bases and at J to 0 bases, leaving 9 bases not matched to a gene. Germline values: CDR1 MNHEY, CDR2 SVGAGI. The CDR3 totals 16 residues.

The chain joins TRBV9 to TRBJ1-1; D might be TRBD1 (5 bases). The germline V gene has CDR1 SGDLS and CDR2 YYNGEE. V lost 2 bases and J lost 8, with 10 bases in between. CDR3 length: 12 amino acids. The CDR3 DNA follows: TGTGCCAGCAGCGTTAGGGGCAGAGAAGCTTTCTTT. It is translated as CASSVRGREAFF.

The chain couples TRBV3-1 (or the pseudogene TRBV3-2) to TRBJ1-5; D gene unclear. Per germline, CDR1 LGHDT and CDR2 YNNKEL (reference sequence). Trimming cost V 3 bases and J 0 bases, with 9 bases left between them. This CDR3 has 15 residues. CDR3 in DNA: TGTGCCAGCAGCCACAAGGGTTTTAGCAATCAGCCCCAGCATTTT. This translates into CASSHKGFSNQPQHF.

The chain carries TRBV7-6 and TRBJ2-7, with D tentatively TRBD2 (6 bases). Looked up from germline, CDR1 is SGHVS and CDR2 is FNYEAQ. Deletions cut 5 bases from V and 6 bases from J, with 17 bases between. The CDR3 loop spans 14 amino acids. The CDR3 DNA reads TGTGCCAGCAGCCCCGGGGGACTCCAGGCCGAGCAGTACTTC. Protein: CASSPGGLQAEQYF. Full variable domain (missing parts from reference TRBV7-6 and TRBJ2-7): GAGVSQSPRYKVTKRGQDVALRCDPISGHVSLYWYRQALGQGPEFLTYFNYEAQQDKSGLPNDRFSAERPEGSISTLTIQRTEQRDSAMYRCASSPGGLQAEQYFGPGTRLTVT.

The CDR3 nucleotides read TGTGCCAGCTCACGGACGGGACTCCATAGCATAGAACGCACAGATACGCAGTATTTT. It translates to CASSRTGLHSIERTDTQYF. The chain has TRBV18 and TRBJ2-3; perhaps TRBD2 as D (6 bases). There are 19 residues in the CDR3. CDR1 and CDR2 (germline): KGHSH, LQKENI. With 4 bases removed from V and 1 base from J, the gap between germline ends came to 24 bases.

The genes are TRBV3-1 (or the pseudogene TRBV3-2) and TRBJ2-5; 12 bases match TRBD2. In germline, CDR1 is LGHDT, CDR2 YNNKEL (reference sequence). CDR3 length: 15 residues. V was pared by 1 base and J by 5 bases, with 2 bases of the junction left unmatched. Written as DNA, the CDR3 is TGTGCCAGCAGCCAAGCTAGCGGGGGGGTGGAGACCCAGTACTTC. Protein sequence: CASSQASGGVETQYF.

The J gene is TRBJ2-7, the V gene TRBV25-1, with 7 bases that match TRBD1. Germline CDR1 and CDR2: MGHDK and SYGVNS. The CDR3 spans 11 residues. V trimming: 7 bases; J trimming: 6 bases; junction bases outside the gene matches: 3. Here the CDR3 reads CASKGQVEQYF. In DNA form, the CDR3 reads TGTGCCAGCAAAGGACAGGTCGAGCAGTACTTC.

V is TRBV7-2 and J is TRBJ1-5; D is undetermined. This CDR3 is 17 amino acids long. Deletions cut 5 bases from V and 0 bases from J, with 17 bases between. Germline V gives CDR1 SGHTA, CDR2 FQGNSA. The CDR3 DNA reads TGTGCCAGCAGCGCGCCGGGTGGAGGTCATAGCAATCAGCCCCAGCATTTT. This translates into CASSAPGGGHSNQPQHF.

V and J are TRBV27 and TRBJ2-7; D is unclear. From germline, CDR1 is MNHEY and CDR2 SMNVEV (reference sequence). The CDR3 runs 13 residues. V was pared by 2 bases and J by 0 bases, with 5 bases between. The CDR3, as DNA: TGTGCCAGCAGTTTAGCTATCTCCTACGAGCAGTACTTC. This codes for CASSLAISYEQYF.